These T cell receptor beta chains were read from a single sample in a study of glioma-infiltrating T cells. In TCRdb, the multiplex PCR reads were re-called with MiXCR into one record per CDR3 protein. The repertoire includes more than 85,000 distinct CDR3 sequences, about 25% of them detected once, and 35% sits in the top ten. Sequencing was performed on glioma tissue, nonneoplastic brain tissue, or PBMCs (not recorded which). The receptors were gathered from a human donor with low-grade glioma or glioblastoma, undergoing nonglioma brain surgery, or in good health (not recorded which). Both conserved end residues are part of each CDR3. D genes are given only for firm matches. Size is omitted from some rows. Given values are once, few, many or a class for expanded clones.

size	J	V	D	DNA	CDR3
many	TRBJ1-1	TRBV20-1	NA	TGCAGTGCTAGAGATAAGGGGGGCTACACGAACACTGAAGCTTTCTTT	CSARDKGGYTNTEAFF
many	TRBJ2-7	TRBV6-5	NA	TGTGCCAGCAGTTACGCCGGGGCGGTTTACGAGCAGTACTTC	CASSYAGAVYEQYF
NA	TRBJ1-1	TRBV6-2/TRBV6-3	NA	TGTGCCTGCAGGCCACTCCGAGGGACTGAAGCTTTCTTT	CACRPLRGTEAFF
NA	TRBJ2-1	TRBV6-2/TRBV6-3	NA	TGTGCCAGTACCCCAGTGGGGGGCCCCAATGAGCAGTTCTTC	CASTPVGGPNEQFF
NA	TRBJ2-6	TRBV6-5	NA	TGTGCCAGCAGTTACTCGAGACGTACGTGGTCTGGGGCCAACGTCCTTACTTTC	CASSYSRRTWSGANVLTF
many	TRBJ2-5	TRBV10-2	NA	TGCGCCAGCAGTCCCGGGACCGTACCACAAGAGACCCAGTACTTC	CASSPGTVPQETQYF
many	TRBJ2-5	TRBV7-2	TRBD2	TGTGCCAGCAGCTTACAGCGGGGGGGCCAAGAGACCCAGTACTTC	CASSLQRGGQETQYF
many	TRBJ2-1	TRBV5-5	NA	TGTGCCAGCAGCTGGGACTTGCCTCGCAATGAGCAGTTCTTC	CASSWDLPRNEQFF
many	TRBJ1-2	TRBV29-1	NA	TGCAGCGCCGCTCAGGGTGACTATGGCTACACCTTC	CSAAQGDYGYTF
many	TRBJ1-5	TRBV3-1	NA	TGTGCCAGCAGCCAAGAAGTGGGGACGGGCAATCAGCCCCAGCATTTT	CASSQEVGTGNQPQHF
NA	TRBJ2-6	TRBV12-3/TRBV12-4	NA	TGTGCCAGCAGGCACTCAATCAGTGGGGCCAACGTCCTGACTTTC	CASRHSISGANVLTF
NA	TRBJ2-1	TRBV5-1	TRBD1	TGCGCCAGCAGCCAATCCGGGACAGGGGTCTACAATGAGCAGTTCTTC	CASSQSGTGVYNEQFF
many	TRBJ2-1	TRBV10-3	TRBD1	TGTGCCATCAGTGGGACAGGGAATGAGCAGTTCTTC	CAISGTGNEQFF
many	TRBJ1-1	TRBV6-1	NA	TGTGCCAGCAGTTACGACATGGGGAACACTGAAGCTTTCTTT	CASSYDMGNTEAFF
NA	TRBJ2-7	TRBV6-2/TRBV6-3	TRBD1	TGTGCCAGCAGAGGGGGGCGGGACAGGTCCTACGAGCAGTACTTC	CASRGGRDRSYEQYF
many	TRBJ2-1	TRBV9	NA	TGTGCCAGCAGCTCCAGACGGGACAGCGGGACGGGGCAGTTCTTC	CASSSRRDSGTGQFF
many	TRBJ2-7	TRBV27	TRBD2	TGTGCCAGCAGGACCGGGACTAGGGACACCTACGAGCAGTACTTC	CASRTGTRDTYEQYF
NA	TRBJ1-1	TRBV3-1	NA	TGTGCCAGCAGCCAAGTTGATGTGAACACTGAAGCTTTCTTT	CASSQVDVNTEAFF
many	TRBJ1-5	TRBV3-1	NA	TGTGCCAGCAGCCCCGGGACACCAAGCAATCAGCCCCAGCATTTT	CASSPGTPSNQPQHF
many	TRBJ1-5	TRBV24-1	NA	TGTGCCACCAGTGACCCCCGTTGGCAGAGCAATCAGCCCCAGCATTTT	CATSDPRWQSNQPQHF
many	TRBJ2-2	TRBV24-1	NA	TGTGCCACCAGTGCACCCTGGCAGAACACCGGGGAGCTGTTTTTT	CATSAPWQNTGELFF
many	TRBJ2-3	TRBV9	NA	TGTGCCAGCAGCGTAGGGAAAGATACGCAGTATTTT	CASSVGKDTQYF
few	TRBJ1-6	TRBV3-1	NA	TGTGCCAGCAGCCAACGGAAGAGGGTGCCCTATAATTCACCCCTCCACTTT	CASSQRKRVPYNSPLHF
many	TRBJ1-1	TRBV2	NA	TGTGCCAGCACTAAGGGGGAGTACACTGAAGCTTTCTTT	CASTKGEYTEAFF
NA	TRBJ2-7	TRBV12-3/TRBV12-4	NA	TGTGCCAGTCGGAAACGGGCGGAAAGCTCCTACGAGCAGTACTTC	CASRKRAESSYEQYF
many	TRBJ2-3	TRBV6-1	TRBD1	TGTGCCAGCGGGGACAGGGGGCCCACAGATACGCAGTATTTT	CASGDRGPTDTQYF